Listed below are T cell receptor beta chains from one sample, sequenced in a study of radiotherapy plus CTLA-4 blockade in lung cancer. Data came from immunoSEQ multiplex PCR; TCRdb stores just in-frame clones and leaves some out. Of tens of thousands of clones detected, around 63% appear once; the ten largest clones hold approximately 18%. The sample consisted of peripheral blood, taken from a patient treated with radiotherapy plus ipilimumab. These receptors originate from a human donor with non-small cell lung cancer who had a partial response to radiotherapy plus ipilimumab. CDR3s include the opening cysteine and the closing phenylalanine or tryptophan. A D gene is named only where the DNA matches it firmly. Only some rows state a clone size, as once, few, many or a class for expanded clones.

j_gene,abundance,v_gene,d_gene,CDR3aa,CDR3nt
TRBJ1-4,.,TRBV19,.,CASSIQRNEKLFF,TGTGCCAGTAGTATCCAACGGAATGAAAAACTGTTTTTT
TRBJ1-2,.,TRBV6-5,.,CASSFQGGYGYTF,TGTGCCAGCAGTTTCCAGGGAGGATATGGCTACACCTTC
TRBJ2-1,.,TRBV2,TRBD2,CASPPSGGLGKQFF,TGTGCCAGTCCACCTAGCGGGGGACTCGGAAAGCAGTTCTTC
TRBJ2-7,.,TRBV9,TRBD1,CASSVEGQVNYEQYF,TGTGCCAGCAGCGTGGAGGGACAGGTAAACTACGAGCAGTACTTC
TRBJ2-5,.,TRBV4-3,TRBD1,CASSHYLTDREEETQYF,TGCGCCAGCAGCCACTACTTAACGGACAGGGAGGAAGAGACCCAGTACTTC
TRBJ2-1,.,TRBV27,.,CARTGSHEQFF,TGTGCCAGAACAGGGAGCCATGAGCAGTTCTTC
TRBJ2-2,few,TRBV30,.,CAWSVGVVGELFF,TGTGCCTGGAGTGTAGGGGTGGTCGGGGAGCTGTTTTTT
TRBJ1-1,.,TRBV5-1,TRBD1,CASRGGGGMNTEAFF,TGCGCCAGCAGAGGAGGGGGCGGGATGAACACTGAAGCTTTCTTT
TRBJ2-3,once,TRBV19,.,CVSSIALTITDTQYF,TGTGTCAGTAGTATCGCACTAACAATCACAGATACGCAGTATTTT
TRBJ2-3,few,TRBV7-8,.,CADAPGRRTDTQYF,TGTGCCGATGCGCCAGGAAGACGCACAGATACGCAGTATTTT
TRBJ2-7,.,TRBV4-1,TRBD2,CASSLVWGEGTYEQYF,TGCGCCAGCAGCCTAGTTTGGGGGGAGGGAACCTACGAGCAGTACTTC
TRBJ2-5,once,TRBV25-1,TRBD2,CASSDLPSGKETQYF,TGTGCCAGCAGTGATTTGCCCAGCGGGAAAGAGACCCAGTACTTC
TRBJ2-4,.,TRBV4-2,TRBD2,CASSQDLAGGQHIQYF,TGTGCCAGCAGCCAAGATCTTGCGGGGGGGCAGCACATTCAGTACTTC
TRBJ2-7,.,TRBV10-3,TRBD2,CGTGGPSPYEQYF,TGTGGGACGGGGGGTCCTTCCCCTTACGAGCAGTACTTC
TRBJ1-6,.,TRBV27,.,CASSTGISYNSPLHF,TGTGCCAGCAGCACAGGGATCTCCTATAATTCACCCCTCCACTTT
TRBJ2-7,.,TRBV6-1,TRBD1,CASSVRQGARNEQYF,TGTGCCAGCAGTGTTCGTCAGGGGGCGCGCAACGAGCAGTACTTC
TRBJ2-7,.,TRBV7-2,TRBD2,CASSSSSGPGYEQYF,TGTGCCAGCAGCTCATCTAGCGGGCCGGGTTACGAGCAGTACTTC
TRBJ2-7,.,TRBV27,TRBD2,CASAGTSGEQYF,TGTGCCAGCGCCGGGACTAGCGGCGAGCAGTACTTC
TRBJ2-1,.,TRBV5-6,.,CASNGWGVSEQFF,TGTGCCAGCAACGGGTGGGGGGTTAGTGAGCAGTTCTTC
TRBJ2-6,few,TRBV5-1,TRBD1,CASSLGRTGFSGANVLTF,TGCGCCAGCAGCTTGGGAAGGACAGGTTTCTCTGGGGCCAACGTCCTGACTTTC
TRBJ2-1,many,TRBV7-6,.,CASSLWSQYNEQFF,TGTGCCAGCAGCTTGTGGTCCCAGTACAATGAGCAGTTCTTC
TRBJ1-6,.,TRBV6-1,TRBD1,CATRDSRISPLHF,TGTGCCACCCGGGACAGCAGGATCTCACCCCTCCACTTT
TRBJ1-2,.,TRBV5-5,.,CASSLGGGGYTF,TGTGCCAGCAGCTTGGGTGGGGGGGGCTACACCTTC
TRBJ1-2,.,TRBV27,TRBD1,CASSRQGPNYGYTF,TGTGCCAGCAGTAGACAGGGCCCTAACTATGGCTACACCTTC
TRBJ2-2,.,TRBV9,.,CASSVTGNTGELFF,TGTGCCAGCAGCGTAACGGGAAACACCGGGGAGCTGTTTTTT
TRBJ2-1,.,TRBV23-1,TRBD2,CASSSGLAGDGYNEQFF,TGCGCCAGCAGTTCGGGACTAGCGGGAGATGGTTACAATGAGCAGTTCTTC
TRBJ1-1,.,TRBV9,.,CASSVEPGTEAFF,TGTGCCAGCAGCGTAGAACCGGGTACTGAAGCTTTCTTT
TRBJ2-7,many,TRBV5-1,.,CASSAGLRYEQYF,TGCGCCAGCAGTGCGGGACTCCGATACGAGCAGTACTTC
TRBJ1-1,.,TRBV5-1,.,CASRPDSYTEAFF,TGCGCCAGCCGACCGGACAGTTACACTGAAGCTTTCTTT
TRBJ2-7,.,TRBV7-9,.,CATTDQPYEQYF,TGTGCCACGACAGATCAACCCTACGAGCAGTACTTC
TRBJ2-7,.,TRBV5-4,.,CASSSPGTYEQYF,TGTGCCAGCAGCTCGCCAGGTACCTACGAGCAGTACTTC
TRBJ1-1,.,TRBV15,.,CATSRDTSGGTEAFF,TGTGCCACCAGCAGAGATACTAGCGGTGGCACTGAAGCTTTCTTT
TRBJ1-1,few,TRBV2,TRBD1,CAINRGPTTEAFF,TGTGCCATCAACAGGGGGCCTACCACTGAAGCTTTCTTT
TRBJ2-1,.,TRBV27,.,CASSPGSNFNEQFF,TGTGCCAGCAGTCCCGGGAGTAACTTCAATGAGCAGTTCTTC
TRBJ2-3,.,TRBV13,TRBD2,CASSPPGLAGGSYEGPFSDTQYF,TGTGCCAGCAGCCCTCCTGGACTAGCGGGAGGGTCCTATGAGGGTCCTTTTTCAGATACGCAGTATTTT
TRBJ1-2,few,TRBV2,TRBD1,CASSGPPGTGGYTF,TGTGCCAGCAGTGGGCCGCCTGGGACAGGAGGCTACACCTTC
TRBJ2-1,.,TRBV15,.,CATSRDDYDNEQFF,TGTGCCACCAGCAGAGATGACTACGACAATGAGCAGTTCTTC
TRBJ2-1,.,TRBV6-1,.,CASSRMAAYNEQFF,TGTGCCAGTAGCCGGATGGCCGCCTACAATGAGCAGTTCTTC
TRBJ1-6,.,TRBV25-1,.,CASSDPRPNSPLHF,TGTGCCAGCAGTGACCCCCGTCCCAATTCACCCCTCCACTTT
TRBJ1-1,few,TRBV7-2,TRBD1,CASSLGQGIGPAEAFF,TGTGCCAGCAGCTTAGGACAGGGGATTGGTCCGGCTGAAGCTTTCTTT
TRBJ2-2,.,TRBV9,TRBD1,CASSAGTGSTGELFF,TGTGCCAGCAGCGCCGGGACAGGGAGCACCGGGGAGCTGTTTTTT